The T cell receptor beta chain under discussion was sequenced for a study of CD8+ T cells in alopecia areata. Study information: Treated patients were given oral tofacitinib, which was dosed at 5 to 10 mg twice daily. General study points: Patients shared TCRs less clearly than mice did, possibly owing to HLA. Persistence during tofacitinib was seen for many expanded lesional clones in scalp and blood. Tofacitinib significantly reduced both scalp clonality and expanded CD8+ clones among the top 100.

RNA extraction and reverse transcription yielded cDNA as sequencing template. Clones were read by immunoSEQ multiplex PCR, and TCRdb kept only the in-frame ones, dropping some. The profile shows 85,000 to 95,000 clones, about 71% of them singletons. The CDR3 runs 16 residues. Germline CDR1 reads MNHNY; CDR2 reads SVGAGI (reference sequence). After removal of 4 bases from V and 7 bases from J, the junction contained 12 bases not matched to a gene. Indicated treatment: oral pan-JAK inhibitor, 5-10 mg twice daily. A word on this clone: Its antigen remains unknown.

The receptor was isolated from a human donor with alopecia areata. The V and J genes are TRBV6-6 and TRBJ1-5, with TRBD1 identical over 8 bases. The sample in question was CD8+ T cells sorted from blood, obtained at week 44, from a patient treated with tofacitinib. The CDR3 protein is CASSSNSDRARQPQHF. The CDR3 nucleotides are TGTGCCAGCAGTTCCAACTCGGACAGGGCACGGCAGCCCCAGCATTTT.